The rows below give T cell receptor beta chains drawn from one sample of a study of T cell responses to AZD1222 COVID-19 vaccine. Assay: immunoSEQ multiplex PCR; the TCRdb copy retains only in-frame clones and omits some. The data show approximately 110,000 clones, roughly 89% seen once. The sample in question was peripheral blood, obtained on day 0 of AZD1222 vaccination. The receptors here all came from an adult in good health. Both conserved end residues are part of each CDR3. The D gene is left open where the match is weak. Clone size appears in some rows only: once, few, many, or a class for an expanded clone.

abundance	d_gene	j_gene	v_gene	CDR3nt	CDR3aa
once	TRBD2	TRBJ2-5	TRBV5-1	TGCGCCAGCAGGCCGGACTTCGGTAGCGGGGGGTTCCCCCAGTACTTC	CASRPDFGSGGFPQYF
-	-	TRBJ1-5	TRBV6-1	TGTGCCAGCAGTGAAGGCGGGTATAGCAATCAGCCCCAGCATTTT	CASSEGGYSNQPQHF
-	TRBD1	TRBJ2-1	TRBV4-1	TGCGCCAGGGACGAAAAGGGCGGACAGGGCCTGGGCCTTAACGACTACAATGAGCAGTTCTTC	CARDEKGGQGLGLNDYNEQFF
-	TRBD2	TRBJ2-3	TRBV3-1/TRBV3-2	TGTGCCAGCAGCCAAGCGAGCGGGGGCCGCACAGATACGCAGTATTTT	CASSQASGGRTDTQYF
-	-	TRBJ1-3	TRBV6-5	TGTGCCAGCAGTCCCGGTGGAAACACCATATATTTT	CASSPGGNTIYF
-	TRBD2	TRBJ2-1	TRBV29-1	TGCAGCGTTGAGGGACTAGCGTTCAATGAGCAGTTCTTC	CSVEGLAFNEQFF
-	-	TRBJ1-2	TRBV3-1/TRBV3-2	TGTGCCAGCAGCCAAGTTGCGGGCCCCCAGGAGACCAACTATGGCTACACCTTC	CASSQVAGPQETNYGYTF
-	-	TRBJ1-6	TRBV6-5	TGTGCCAGCAGTTACTCGAGGAATAATTCACCCCTCCACTTT	CASSYSRNNSPLHF
-	-	TRBJ2-2	TRBV18	TGTGCCAGCTCACAAATGGCCGAACCTGCCGGGGAGCTGTTTTTT	CASSQMAEPAGELFF
few	-	TRBJ1-2	TRBV6-4	TGTGCCAGCAGTGAAGACAGTGGCTTGGCCTTC	CASSEDSGLAF
-	TRBD1	TRBJ1-5	TRBV9	TGTGCCAGCAGCAAGACAGGGAATAGCAATCAGCCCCAGCATTTT	CASSKTGNSNQPQHF
-	-	TRBJ2-2	TRBV19	TGTGCCAGTAGTATAGTACCAGGAGGAGGGACCGGGGAGCTGTTTTTT	CASSIVPGGGTGELFF
-	TRBD1	TRBJ1-5	TRBV6-5	TGTGCCAGCAGGTCCTTTGGACAGGTCTATCAGCCCCAGCATTTT	CASRSFGQVYQPQHF
-	TRBD1	TRBJ2-3	TRBV18	TGTGCCAGCTCATCGAGGACAGGGAGCGGCACAGATACGCAGTATTTT	CASSSRTGSGTDTQYF
-	TRBD1	TRBJ1-5	TRBV6-5	TGTGCCAGCAGTCACACAGGGGATAGCAATCAGCCCCAGCATTTT	CASSHTGDSNQPQHF
-	-	TRBJ1-2	TRBV19	TGTGCCAGTATAGGGAGGGCAGGTGACGTTAACTATGGCTACACCTTC	CASIGRAGDVNYGYTF
-	TRBD2	TRBJ2-1	TRBV5-1	TGCGCCAGCGGACTAGCGCAGACCTACAATGAGCAGTTCTTC	CASGLAQTYNEQFF
-	-	TRBJ2-6	TRBV5-5	TGTGCCAGCAGCTTGGTGGGGGGAGTTACTGGGGCCAACGTCCTGACTTTC	CASSLVGGVTGANVLTF
-	-	TRBJ1-1	TRBV18	TGTGCCAGCTCACCGACAGGAGAGAACACTGAAGCTTTCTTT	CASSPTGENTEAFF
-	-	TRBJ2-2	TRBV6-5	TGTGCCAGCAGTTACTCGAGGGGGGCGGCGGTCGGGGAGCTGTTTTTT	CASSYSRGAAVGELFF
-	-	TRBJ2-3	TRBV7-2	TGTGCCAGCAGCTCCGGGACATCTAGCACAGATACGCAGTATTTT	CASSSGTSSTDTQYF
once	-	TRBJ2-7	TRBV2	TGTGCCAGCACACGGGGGGCTAACTACGAGCAGTACTTC	CASTRGANYEQYF
-	-	TRBJ1-1	TRBV29-1	TGCAGCGCCCTACAGGGTACGGCTGAAGCTTTCTTT	CSALQGTAEAFF
-	-	TRBJ2-7	TRBV29-1	TGCAGCGTTAGAGGTGGAGACACCTACGAGCAGTACTTC	CSVRGGDTYEQYF
-	TRBD1	TRBJ1-1	TRBV5-4	TGTGCCAGCAGCTCCGCGGGACAGGGGAACACTGAAGCTTTCTTT	CASSSAGQGNTEAFF
-	-	TRBJ2-5	TRBV28	TGTGCCAGCAGTTTTTGGGGGGCGCGAGAAGAGACCCAGTACTTC	CASSFWGAREETQYF
-	-	TRBJ2-3	TRBV5-1	TGCGCCAGCAGCTTTGACAGCACAGATACGCAGTATTTT	CASSFDSTDTQYF
-	-	TRBJ1-1	TRBV6-5	TGTGCCAGCTGCATTGGGGGCACTGAAGCTTTCTTT	CASCIGGTEAFF
-	-	TRBJ1-5	TRBV6-5	TGTGCCAGCAGTTACTCGATCACAGCTAATCAGCCCCAGCATTTT	CASSYSITANQPQHF
-	-	TRBJ1-1	TRBV28	TGTGCCAGCAGGTCGACAGACACTGAAGCTTTCTTT	CASRSTDTEAFF
-	-	TRBJ1-5	TRBV4-1	TGCGCCAGCAGCCAAGAGGGCAGGGGAAGAGGAAATCAGCCCCAGCATTTT	CASSQEGRGRGNQPQHF
-	-	TRBJ2-1	TRBV15	TGTGCCACCAGCAGAGAAGCGTTCGTGGGGGTCGTGCACGGGGACAATGAGCAGTTCTTC	CATSREAFVGVVHGDNEQFF
-	TRBD1	TRBJ1-2	TRBV5-6	TGTGCCAGCAGCTCTAAACATCGAGGGACAGGGGGCGCTCGGTTGGGCTACACCTTC	CASSSKHRGTGGARLGYTF
-	TRBD2	TRBJ2-7	TRBV4-1	TGCGCCAGCAGCCAAGGGACTAGCGGGAGGGGGGAGCAGTACTTC	CASSQGTSGRGEQYF
-	TRBD2	TRBJ2-7	TRBV18	TGTGCCAGCTCACCCGACTCCGGACTAGCGGGAGAGGACGAGCAGTACTTC	CASSPDSGLAGEDEQYF
-	TRBD1	TRBJ2-3	TRBV3-1/TRBV3-2	TGTGCCAGCAGCCTAGGGACAGCTAGTCGCCTGGATACGCAGTATTTT	CASSLGTASRLDTQYF
-	TRBD1	TRBJ1-6	TRBV5-1	TGCGCCAGCAGCTTGGGACAGGGGCCGGGTTCACCCCTCCACTTT	CASSLGQGPGSPLHF
-	-	TRBJ2-7	TRBV3-1/TRBV3-2	TGTGCCAGCAGTCCGGACCGAGCTCAGAGTTCGGTGCAGTACTTC	CASSPDRAQSSVQYF
-	-	TRBJ2-1	TRBV11-2	TGTGCCAGCAGCTTAGCTCTTGGACAAAACAATGAGCAGTTCTTC	CASSLALGQNNEQFF